Listed below are T cell receptor beta chains from one sample, sequenced in a study of T cell responses to AZD1222 COVID-19 vaccine. Only in-frame clones appear in the TCRdb table, and some are missing; sequencing was by immunoSEQ multiplex PCR. Of 100,000 to 150,000 clones listed, around nine tenths are singletons. The sequenced sample was peripheral blood, obtained on day 0 of AZD1222 vaccination. The receptor set was obtained from an adult in good health. Each CDR3 is given with its conserved first and last residue. The D gene is left open where the match is weak. Only part of the rows carry a size: once, few, many, or a class if the clone is expanded.

once | TRBJ2-1 | TRBD2 | TRBV7-9 | CASSYGRGEYNEQFF | TGTGCCAGCAGCTACGGGAGGGGAGAATACAATGAGCAGTTCTTC
- | TRBJ1-5 | - | TRBV15 | CATSRSNQPQHF | TGTGCCACCAGCAGAAGTAATCAGCCCCAGCATTTT
- | TRBJ1-3 | - | TRBV5-5 | CASSLGGEWGNTIYF | TGTGCCAGCAGCTTGGGAGGGGAATGGGGAAACACCATATATTTT
- | TRBJ2-1 | TRBD1 | TRBV5-1 | CASSQGTGANEQFF | TGCGCCAGCAGCCAAGGGACAGGAGCCAATGAGCAGTTCTTC
- | TRBJ2-5 | TRBD1 | TRBV3-1/TRBV3-2 | CASSYTGEETQYF | TGTGCCAGCAGTTATACAGGGGAAGAGACCCAGTACTTC
- | TRBJ2-7 | TRBD2 | TRBV7-6 | CASSLVPASGVAYEQYF | TGTGCCAGCAGCTTAGTCCCGGCTAGCGGGGTAGCCTACGAGCAGTACTTC
- | TRBJ1-5 | - | TRBV2 | CASSEEGGQPQHF | TGTGCCAGCAGTGAAGAGGGAGGGCAGCCCCAGCATTTT
- | TRBJ2-2 | - | TRBV5-1 | CASSLLSTGELFF | TGCGCCAGCAGCTTATTAAGCACCGGGGAGCTGTTTTTT
- | TRBJ2-7 | - | TRBV19 | CASSTGAQQYF | TGTGCCAGTAGTACCGGCGCCCAGCAGTACTTC
- | TRBJ1-2 | TRBD1 | TRBV29-1 | CSGVLTGGASGYGYTF | TGCAGCGGGGTCCTGACAGGGGGCGCGTCCGGCTATGGCTACACCTTC
- | TRBJ1-1 | - | TRBV6-5 | CASSYLIMNTEAFF | TGTGCCAGCAGTTACCTCATAATGAACACTGAAGCTTTCTTT
- | TRBJ2-1 | - | TRBV5-1 | CASSIEGDSYNEQFF | TGCGCCAGCAGCATAGAGGGTGACTCCTACAATGAGCAGTTCTTC
few | TRBJ1-1 | TRBD1 | TRBV5-4 | CASSLIGQGGYKFF | TGTGCCAGCAGCTTGATTGGACAGGGGGGTTATAAATTCTTT
- | TRBJ1-1 | - | TRBV7-9 | CASSPPDGGLGTEAFF | TGTGCCAGCAGCCCACCAGACGGGGGGTTGGGAACTGAAGCTTTCTTT
- | TRBJ2-1 | TRBD2 | TRBV25-1 | CASSESSGSGYEQFF | TGTGCCAGCAGTGAATCTAGCGGGAGTGGGTATGAGCAGTTCTTC
- | TRBJ2-1 | TRBD1 | TRBV27 | CASSPGTEYNEQFF | TGTGCCAGCTCCCCCGGGACAGAATACAATGAGCAGTTCTTC
- | TRBJ1-2 | TRBD1 | TRBV25-1 | CASSGPGTGGAVWGYTF | TGTGCCAGCAGTGGTCCCGGGACAGGGGGCGCAGTGTGGGGCTACACCTTC
- | TRBJ2-2 | - | TRBV27 | CASSWGTPLTGELFF | TGTGCCAGCAGTTGGGGGACACCTCTCACCGGGGAGCTGTTTTTT
- | TRBJ2-1 | TRBD1 | TRBV5-4 | CASSSNRQDRGQGNEQFF | TGTGCCAGCAGCTCTAACCGCCAAGACAGGGGTCAAGGAAATGAGCAGTTCTTC
- | TRBJ1-5 | - | TRBV4-1 | CASSQGWDSNQPQHF | TGCGCCAGCAGCCAGGGTTGGGACAGCAATCAGCCCCAGCATTTT
- | TRBJ1-2 | TRBD1 | TRBV2 | CASLSGQGLRGYTF | TGTGCCAGCCTTTCCGGACAGGGATTAAGGGGCTACACCTTC
- | TRBJ1-6 | TRBD1 | TRBV19 | CASSMGQGRTNSPLHF | TGTGCCAGTAGTATGGGACAGGGCAGGACTAATTCACCCCTCCACTTT
- | TRBJ2-1 | - | TRBV25-1 | CASSEERGRTYNEQFF | TGTGCCAGCAGTGAAGAACGGGGGCGGACCTACAATGAGCAGTTCTTC
- | TRBJ2-1 | TRBD1 | TRBV5-1 | CASSLWGTASYNEQFF | TGCGCCAGCAGCTTGTGGGGGACAGCCTCCTACAATGAGCAGTTCTTC
- | TRBJ2-7 | - | TRBV11-1 | CASSRGGDYEQYF | TGTGCCAGCAGCCGCGGAGGGGACTACGAGCAGTACTTC